The sequence of this T cell receptor beta chain was determined in a study of regulatory T cells in long-lasting Graves disease. Study-level findings and limits: No thyroid tissue was studied; the work used peripheral blood only. Persistent patients shared more public clonotypes (approximately 2,700) than newly diagnosed patients (966).

Time point denoted: newly diagnosed GD, antithyroid drugs for less than 3 months. PBMCs were the source of the RNA used for TCR sequencing. Construction of the TCR beta libraries employed iRepertoire HTBI primers in conjunction with Arm-PCR of CDR3 regions. TCRdb re-called the multiplex PCR reads through MiXCR, storing one row per CDR3 protein. The sample includes around 420,000 distinct CDR3 sequences, roughly 16% of them seen just once. With 2 bases removed from V and 3 bases from J, the gap between germline ends came to 8 bases. CDR1 is SGHTA and CDR2 is FQGTGA in the germline V gene. CDR3 length equals 14 residues. This clonotype was detected many times. The antigen remains unidentified.

The material sequenced was peripheral blood mononuclear cells (PBMCs), taken at new diagnosis, from a patient treated with antithyroid drugs. The J gene is TRBJ2-1, the V gene TRBV7-3; D is ambiguous. The TCR sequence derives from a female donor with Graves disease. CDR3 loop: CASSLSRDYNEQFF. In DNA form, the CDR3 reads TGTGCCAGCAGCTTATCGCGTGACTACAATGAGCAGTTCTTC.